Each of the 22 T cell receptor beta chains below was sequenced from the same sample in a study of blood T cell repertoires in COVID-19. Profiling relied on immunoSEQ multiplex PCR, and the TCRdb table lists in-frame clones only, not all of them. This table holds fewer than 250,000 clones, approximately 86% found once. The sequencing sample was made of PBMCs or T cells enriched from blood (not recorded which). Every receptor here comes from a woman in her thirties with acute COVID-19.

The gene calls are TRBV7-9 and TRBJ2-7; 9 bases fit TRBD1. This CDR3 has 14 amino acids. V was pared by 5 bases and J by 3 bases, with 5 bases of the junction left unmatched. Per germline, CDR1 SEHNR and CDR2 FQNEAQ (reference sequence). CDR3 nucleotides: TGTGCCAGCAGCGGCCGGGACAGGGTCTACGAGCAGTACTTC. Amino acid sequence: CASSGRDRVYEQYF.

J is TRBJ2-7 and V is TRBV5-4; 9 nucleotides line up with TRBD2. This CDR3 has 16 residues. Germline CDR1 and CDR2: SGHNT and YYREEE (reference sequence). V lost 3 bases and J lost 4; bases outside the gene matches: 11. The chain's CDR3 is CASSWGPSGEGYEQYF. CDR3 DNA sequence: TGTGCCAGCAGCTGGGGGCCTAGCGGGGAAGGATACGAGCAGTACTTC. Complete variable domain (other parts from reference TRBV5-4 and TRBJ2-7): ETGVTQSPTHLIKTRGQQVTLRCSSQSGHNTVSWYQQALGQGPQFIFQYYREEENGRGNFPPRFSGLQFPNYSSELNVNALELDDSALYLCASSWGPSGEGYEQYFGPGTRLTVT.

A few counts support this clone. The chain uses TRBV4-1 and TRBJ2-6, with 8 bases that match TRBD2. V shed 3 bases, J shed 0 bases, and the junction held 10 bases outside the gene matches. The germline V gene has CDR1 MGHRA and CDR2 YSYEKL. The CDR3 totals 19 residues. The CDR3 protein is CASSHIGLADLSGANVLTF. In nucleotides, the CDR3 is TGCGCCAGCAGCCACATTGGACTAGCCGACCTCTCTGGGGCCAACGTCCTGACTTTC.

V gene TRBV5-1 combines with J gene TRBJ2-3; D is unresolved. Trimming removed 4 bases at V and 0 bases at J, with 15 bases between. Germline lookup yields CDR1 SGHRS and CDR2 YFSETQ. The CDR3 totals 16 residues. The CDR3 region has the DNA TGCGCCAGCAGCCCTCTCGATGAAGCTAGCACAGATACGCAGTATTTT. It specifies CASSPLDEASTDTQYF.

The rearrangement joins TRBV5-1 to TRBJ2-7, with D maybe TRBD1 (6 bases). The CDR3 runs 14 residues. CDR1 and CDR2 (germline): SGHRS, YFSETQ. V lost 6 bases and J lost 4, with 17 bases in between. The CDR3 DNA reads TGCGCCAGCAAAATAGGGGGATCTGAGTACGAGCAGTACTTC. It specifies CASKIGGSEYEQYF.

The CDR3 protein is CASSSRGSNSGNTIYF. CDR3 bases: TGTGCCAGCAGCTCCAGGGGTTCTAACTCTGGAAACACCATATATTTT. The chain combines TRBV13 with TRBJ1-3; perhaps TRBD1 as D (6 bases). Germline assignment: CDR1 PRHDT and CDR2 FYEKMQ (reference sequence). This CDR3 spans 16 amino acids. Trimming cost V 4 bases and J 0 bases, with 13 bases left between them.

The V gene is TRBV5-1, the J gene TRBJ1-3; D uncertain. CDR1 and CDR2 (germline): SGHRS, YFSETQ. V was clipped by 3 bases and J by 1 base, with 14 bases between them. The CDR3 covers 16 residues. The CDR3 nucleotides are TGCGCCAGCAGCTGGCGCGGGGTCTCTTCTGGAAACACCATATATTTT. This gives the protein CASSWRGVSSGNTIYF.

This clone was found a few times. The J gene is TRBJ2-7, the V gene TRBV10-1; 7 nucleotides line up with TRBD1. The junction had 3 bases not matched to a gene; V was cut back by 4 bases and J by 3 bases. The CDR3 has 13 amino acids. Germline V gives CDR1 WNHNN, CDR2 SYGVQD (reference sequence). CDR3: CASSVTGYYEQYF. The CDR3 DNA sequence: TGCGCCAGCAGTGTGACAGGGTACTACGAGCAGTACTTC.

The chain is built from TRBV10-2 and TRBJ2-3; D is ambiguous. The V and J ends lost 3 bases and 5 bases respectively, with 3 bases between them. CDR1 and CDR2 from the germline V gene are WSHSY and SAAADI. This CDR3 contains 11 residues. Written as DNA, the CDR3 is TGCGCCAGCAGTGACAGAGATACGCAGTATTTT. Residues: CASSDRDTQYF.

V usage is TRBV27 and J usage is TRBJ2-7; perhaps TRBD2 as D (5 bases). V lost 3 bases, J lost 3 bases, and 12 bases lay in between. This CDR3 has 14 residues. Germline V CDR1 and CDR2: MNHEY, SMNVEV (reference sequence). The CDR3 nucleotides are TGTGCCAGCAGTTTCTCGGGGAATAGCTACGAGCAGTACTTC. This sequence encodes CASSFSGNSYEQYF.

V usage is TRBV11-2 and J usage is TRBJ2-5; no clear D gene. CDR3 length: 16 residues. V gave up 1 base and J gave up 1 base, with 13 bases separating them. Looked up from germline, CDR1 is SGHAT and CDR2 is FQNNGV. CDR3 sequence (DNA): TGTGCCAGCAGCTTAGGTACACAGCCTCCCCAAGAGACCCAGTACTTC. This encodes CASSLGTQPPQETQYF.

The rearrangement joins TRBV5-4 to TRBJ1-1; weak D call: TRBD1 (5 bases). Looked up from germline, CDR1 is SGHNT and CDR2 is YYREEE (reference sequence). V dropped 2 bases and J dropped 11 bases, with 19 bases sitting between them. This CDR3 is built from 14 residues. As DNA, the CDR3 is TGTGCCAGCAGCTTTCGACAGCCCCCGGGCGAGGCTTTCTTT. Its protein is CASSFRQPPGEAFF. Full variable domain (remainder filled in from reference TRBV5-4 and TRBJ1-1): ETGVTQSPTHLIKTRGQQVTLRCSSQSGHNTVSWYQQALGQGPQFIFQYYREEENGRGNFPPRFSGLQFPNYSSELNVNALELDDSALYLCASSFRQPPGEAFFGQGTRLTVV.

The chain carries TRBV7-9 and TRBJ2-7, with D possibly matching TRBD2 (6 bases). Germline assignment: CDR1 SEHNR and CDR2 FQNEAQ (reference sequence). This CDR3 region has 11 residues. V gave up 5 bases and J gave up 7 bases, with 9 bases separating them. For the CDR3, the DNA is TGTGCCAGCAGCGTTGGGGGGGAGCAGTACTTC. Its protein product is CASSVGGEQYF.

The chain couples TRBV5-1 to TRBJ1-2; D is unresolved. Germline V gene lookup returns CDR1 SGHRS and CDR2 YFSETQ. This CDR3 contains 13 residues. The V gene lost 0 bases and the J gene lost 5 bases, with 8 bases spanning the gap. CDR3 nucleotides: TGCGCCAGCAGCTTGGCCCCAGGATATGGCTACACCTTC. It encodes CASSLAPGYGYTF.

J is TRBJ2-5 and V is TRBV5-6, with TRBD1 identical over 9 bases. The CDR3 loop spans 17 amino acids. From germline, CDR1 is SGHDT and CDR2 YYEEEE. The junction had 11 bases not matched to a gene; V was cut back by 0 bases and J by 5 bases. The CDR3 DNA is TGTGCCAGCAGCTTGGCCCCCGGGACAGGGTTGCTGGAGACCCAGTACTTC. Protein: CASSLAPGTGLLETQYF.

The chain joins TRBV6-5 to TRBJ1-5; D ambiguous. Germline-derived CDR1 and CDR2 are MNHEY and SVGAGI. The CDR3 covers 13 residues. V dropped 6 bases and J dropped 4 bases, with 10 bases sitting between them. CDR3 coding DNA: TGTGCCAGCAGCTTAATCTTTAATCAGCCCCAGCATTTT. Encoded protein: CASSLIFNQPQHF.

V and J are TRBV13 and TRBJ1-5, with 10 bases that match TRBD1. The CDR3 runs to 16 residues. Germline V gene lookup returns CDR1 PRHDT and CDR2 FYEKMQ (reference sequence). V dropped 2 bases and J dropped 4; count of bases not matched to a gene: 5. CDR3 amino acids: CASSLRGQGWNQPQHF. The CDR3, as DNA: TGTGCCAGCAGCTTAAGGGGACAGGGGTGGAATCAGCCCCAGCATTTT.

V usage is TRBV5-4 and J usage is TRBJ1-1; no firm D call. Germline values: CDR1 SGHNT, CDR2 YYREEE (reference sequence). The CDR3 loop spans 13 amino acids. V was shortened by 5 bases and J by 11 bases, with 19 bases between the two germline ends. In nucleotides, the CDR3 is TGTGCCAGCAGTCCGGACCCCCTGGAGGTGGCTTTCTTT. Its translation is CASSPDPLEVAFF. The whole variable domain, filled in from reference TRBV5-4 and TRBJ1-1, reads ETGVTQSPTHLIKTRGQQVTLRCSSQSGHNTVSWYQQALGQGPQFIFQYYREEENGRGNFPPRFSGLQFPNYSSELNVNALELDDSALYLCASSPDPLEVAFFGQGTRLTVV.

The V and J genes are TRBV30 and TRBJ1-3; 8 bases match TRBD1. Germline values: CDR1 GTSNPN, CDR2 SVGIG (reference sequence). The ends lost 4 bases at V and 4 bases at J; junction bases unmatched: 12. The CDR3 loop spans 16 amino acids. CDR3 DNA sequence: TGTGCCTGGAACTTAGGGGGCCAGGGGGCCGGAAACACCATATATTTT. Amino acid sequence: CAWNLGGQGAGNTIYF. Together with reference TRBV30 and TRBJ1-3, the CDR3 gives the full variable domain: SQTIHQWPATLVQPVGSPLSLECTVEGTSNPNLYWYRQAAGRGLQLLFYSVGIGQISSEVPQNLSASRPQDRQFILSSKKLLLSDSGFYLCAWNLGGQGAGNTIYFGEGSWLTVV.

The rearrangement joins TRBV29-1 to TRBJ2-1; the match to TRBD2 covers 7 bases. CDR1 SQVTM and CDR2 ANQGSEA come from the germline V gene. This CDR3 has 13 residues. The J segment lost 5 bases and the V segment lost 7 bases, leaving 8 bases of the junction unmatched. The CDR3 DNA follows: TGCAGCGCCATGACCGGGACTAACAATGAGCAGTTCTTC. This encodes CSAMTGTNNEQFF.

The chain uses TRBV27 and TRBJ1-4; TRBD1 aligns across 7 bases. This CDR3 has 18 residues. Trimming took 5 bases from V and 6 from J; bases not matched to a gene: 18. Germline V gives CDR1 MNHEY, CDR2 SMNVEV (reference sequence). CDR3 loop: CASSHRSLRQGVDEKLFF. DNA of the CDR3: TGTGCCAGCAGTCACCGATCCTTAAGACAGGGAGTGGATGAAAAACTGTTTTTT.

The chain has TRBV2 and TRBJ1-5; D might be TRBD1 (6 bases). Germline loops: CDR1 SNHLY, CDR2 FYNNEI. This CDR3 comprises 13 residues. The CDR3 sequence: CAGTQGRDQPQHF. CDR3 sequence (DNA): TGTGCAGGGACCCAGGGGCGCGATCAGCCCCAGCATTTT.